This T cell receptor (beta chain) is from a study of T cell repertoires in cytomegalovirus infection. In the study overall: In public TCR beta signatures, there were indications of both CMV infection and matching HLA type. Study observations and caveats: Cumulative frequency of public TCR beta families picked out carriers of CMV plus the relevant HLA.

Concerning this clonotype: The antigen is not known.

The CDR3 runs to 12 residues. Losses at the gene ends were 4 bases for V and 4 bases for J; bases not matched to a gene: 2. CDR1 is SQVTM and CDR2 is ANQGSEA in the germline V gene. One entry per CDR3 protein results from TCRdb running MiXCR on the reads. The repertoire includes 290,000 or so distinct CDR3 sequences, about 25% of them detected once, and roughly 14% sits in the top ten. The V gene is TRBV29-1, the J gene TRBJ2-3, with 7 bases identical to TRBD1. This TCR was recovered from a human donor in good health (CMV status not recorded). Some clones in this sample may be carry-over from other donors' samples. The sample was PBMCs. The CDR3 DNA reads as TGCAGCGTTGGTACAGGGGCAGATACGCAGTATTTT. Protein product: CSVGTGADTQYF.